The source of this T cell receptor (beta chain) is a study of T cell responses to AZD1222 COVID-19 vaccine. Libraries were prepared by immunoSEQ multiplex PCR; TCRdb keeps only in-frame clonotypes and omits some of them. The sample records 120,000 or so clones, about 92% being singletons. Study-level results: Dominant CD4 TCR responses targeted spike regions 160-218 and 743-854. The study reported that nearly half of spike-specific TCRs target unmutated variant regions.

There are 12 residues in the CDR3. The V and J ends lost 5 bases and 2 bases respectively, with 5 bases between them. The germline CDR1 and CDR2 sequences are SGHTA and FQGNSA. This clone was found once. The target antigen is unknown. The source was peripheral blood, collected 28 days after the second AZD1222 dose. This TCR derives from an adult who received the AZD1222 COVID-19 vaccine. The genes are TRBV7-2 and TRBJ2-3; no firm D call. The CDR3 nucleotides are TGTGCCAGCAGCCCGTTCACAGATACGCAGTATTTT. Its protein product is CASSPFTDTQYF.